This T cell receptor beta chain is drawn from a study of blood T cells in healthy people across ages. General study findings and limits: Investigators treated diversity estimates from one million T cells as underestimates. Nothing was known about donor CMV status, and this possibly confounded expanded clonotype changes. Age brought a roughly linear fall in TCR beta diversity measured per million T cells. Strong correlation linked observed beta diversity and percent naive T cells.

A sample-barcoded 5' primer and a J-beta primer mix were used in a second PCR of about 7 to 12 cycles. TCRdb reanalysed the 5' RACE reads using MiXCR and keeps one entry per CDR3 protein. The sample has about 1.5 million distinct CDR3 sequences, less than 45% seen once. With respect to this clonotype: What it recognizes is unknown.

The sample consisted of blood. This clonotype originated in a woman aged 18-30 years in good health.

Written as DNA, the CDR3 is TGTGCCAGCAGCTTCTCGGGACGAGCGGGAGTTGACGAGCAGTACTTC. Its translation: CASSFSGRAGVDEQYF. The chain carries TRBV13 and TRBJ2-7; the match to TRBD2 covers 8 bases. The CDR3 runs to 16 residues. J was trimmed by 5 bases and V by 3 bases; bases with no gene match: 12. Per the germline V gene, CDR1 is PRHDT and CDR2 is FYEKMQ (reference sequence).